In its sample, the clone carrying this T cell receptor (beta chain) was seen many times. Investigators prepared the TCR beta libraries by applying iRepertoire HTBI primers and Arm-PCR of CDR3 regions. One entry per CDR3 protein results from TCRdb running MiXCR on the multiplex PCR reads. Of hundreds of thousands of distinct CDR3 sequences listed, over 15% are singletons. This CDR3 contains 15 residues. Trimming shortened V by 5 bases and J by 0 bases, and 10 bases separated the two germline ends. The germline V gene encodes CDR1 KGHSH and CDR2 LQKENI. Time point indicated: newly diagnosed GD, antithyroid drugs for less than 3 months. The TCR library was made from RNA extracted from PBMCs. This specimen belongs to a study of regulatory T cells in long-lasting Graves disease. These same data were also listed under a study on T cells in Graves' hyperthyroidism and ophthalmopathy. That paper adds: Ophthalmopathy cases were set apart from stable hyperthyroidism by a 13 V-J model.

This receptor was obtained from a man aged 40-49 years with Graves disease. The chain links TRBV18 to TRBJ2-2; tentatively, D is TRBD1 or TRBD2 (5 bases each). The sequencing here drew on peripheral blood mononuclear cells (PBMCs), taken at new diagnosis, from a patient treated with antithyroid drugs. CDR3 nucleotides: TGTGCCAGCTCAGCCGGGACGACGAACACCGGGGAGCTGTTTTTT. This codes for CASSAGTTNTGELFF.